A selection of T cell receptor beta chains follows, all from one sample in a study of cytomegalovirus exposure and HLA in healthy donors. Assay: immunoSEQ multiplex PCR; the TCRdb copy retains only in-frame clones and omits some. The repertoire holds more than 150,000 clones, with approximately 79% as singletons. What was sequenced was PBMCs. The source of these receptors is a woman aged 45-60 years in good health and CMV-seropositive. CDR3s include the opening cysteine and the closing phenylalanine or tryptophan. D genes are given only for firm matches. Clone size is given for some rows only: seen once, a few or many times, or a class if the clone is expanded.

d_call j_call clone_size v_call cdr3_aa cdr3_nt
TRBD1 TRBJ1-4 NA TRBV5-4 CASSSGSGGEEKLFF TGTGCCAGCAGCTCCGGATCAGGGGGTGAAGAAAAACTGTTTTTT
NA TRBJ2-3 NA TRBV7-2 CASSPGTRGDTQYF TGTGCCAGCAGCCCCGGGACTCGTGGAGATACGCAGTATTTT
TRBD1 TRBJ2-2 NA TRBV19 CASRIQGDTGELFF TGTGCCAGTAGGATACAGGGGGACACCGGGGAGCTGTTTTTT
TRBD2 TRBJ2-7 NA TRBV4-2 CASSQDARGGGYEQYF TGTGCCAGCAGCCAAGATGCCCGGGGGGGCGGATACGAGCAGTACTTC
NA TRBJ2-7 NA TRBV6-1 CASRASRGALYEQYF TGTGCCAGCAGAGCCAGCAGGGGGGCGCTCTACGAGCAGTACTTC
NA TRBJ1-1 NA TRBV13 CASSLARYTEAFF TGTGCCAGCAGCTTAGCCAGATACACTGAAGCTTTCTTT
NA TRBJ2-4 few TRBV27 CASSFSLGGLAKNIQYF TGTGCCAGCAGTTTCTCCCTCGGAGGGCTAGCCAAAAACATTCAGTACTTC
TRBD2 TRBJ2-2 NA TRBV30 CAWKAGAGELFF TGTGCCTGGAAGGCGGGGGCCGGGGAGCTGTTTTTT
TRBD1 TRBJ2-1 NA TRBV5-5 CASSLAGTGVDEQFF TGTGCCAGCAGCTTAGCCGGGACAGGGGTCGATGAGCAGTTCTTC
NA TRBJ1-5 once TRBV29-1 CSVESPGQPQHF TGCAGCGTTGAAAGCCCAGGGCAGCCCCAGCATTTT
TRBD1 TRBJ1-1 NA TRBV23-1 CASSRRGRGHRDTEAFF TGCGCCAGCAGTCGCCGGGGCAGGGGGCATCGGGACACTGAAGCTTTCTTT
NA TRBJ1-1 NA TRBV18 CASSPSTGLGTEAFF TGTGCCAGCTCACCGTCTACAGGGCTGGGGACTGAAGCTTTCTTT
NA TRBJ1-5 NA TRBV12-5 CASGSRSNQPQHF TGTGCTAGTGGTTCTCGGAGCAATCAGCCCCAGCATTTT
NA TRBJ2-3 NA TRBV25-1 CASRPTTGSRFNTQYF TGTGCCAGCAGACCCACCACAGGGAGCCGCTTTAATACGCAGTATTTT
TRBD1 TRBJ1-6 NA TRBV7-8 CASSIRQGRDSPLHF TGTGCCAGCAGCATCAGACAGGGTCGAGATTCACCCCTCCACTTT
TRBD1 TRBJ1-1 NA TRBV27 CASSVSRDRGPNTEAFF TGTGCCAGCAGTGTCAGCCGGGACAGGGGACCCAACACTGAAGCTTTCTTT
NA TRBJ1-2 NA TRBV9 CASSVAKGLDYGYTF TGTGCCAGCAGCGTAGCTAAGGGGTTGGACTATGGCTACACCTTC
NA TRBJ1-4 NA TRBV15 CATSIDLREKLFF TGTGCCACCTCTATCGACTTGAGGGAAAAACTGTTTTTT
TRBD1 TRBJ1-1 NA TRBV6-5 CASSYSRQGLRTEAFF TGTGCCAGCAGTTACTCCCGACAGGGGTTACGGACTGAAGCTTTCTTT
NA TRBJ1-3 few TRBV30 CAWSRVQGSSGNTIYF TGTGCCTGGAGTAGGGTACAGGGAAGCTCTGGAAACACCATATATTTT
NA TRBJ2-7 few TRBV4-1 CASSQALRSSYEQYF TGCGCCAGCAGCCAAGCACTGAGAAGCTCCTACGAGCAGTACTTC
TRBD1 TRBJ1-6 few TRBV7-8 CASSLGRGLGSPLHF TGTGCCAGCAGCTTAGGCAGGGGGCTTGGTTCACCCCTCCACTTT
TRBD2 TRBJ2-5 few TRBV7-7 CASSSSGGFETQYF TGTGCTAGCAGCTCCTCGGGGGGGTTCGAGACCCAGTACTTC
TRBD1 TRBJ2-5 NA TRBV5-4 CASSFPIVGTGGETQYF TGTGCCAGCAGCTTTCCAATAGTGGGGACAGGGGGAGAGACCCAGTACTTC
TRBD1 TRBJ1-1 once TRBV7-9 CASRDRGGTEAFF TGTGCCAGCAGGGACAGGGGGGGGACTGAAGCTTTCTTT
NA TRBJ2-3 NA TRBV27 CASSLSGQFSTDTQYF TGTGCCAGCAGTTTATCGGGCCAGTTTTCCACAGATACGCAGTATTTT
NA TRBJ2-1 NA TRBV5-4 CASSLTGNEQFF TGTGCCAGCAGCTTAACAGGGAATGAGCAGTTCTTC
NA TRBJ2-3 NA TRBV4-1 CASSRGGGGSLYTDTQYF TGCGCCAGCAGCCGAGGGGGCGGGGGGTCACTCTACACAGATACGCAGTATTTT